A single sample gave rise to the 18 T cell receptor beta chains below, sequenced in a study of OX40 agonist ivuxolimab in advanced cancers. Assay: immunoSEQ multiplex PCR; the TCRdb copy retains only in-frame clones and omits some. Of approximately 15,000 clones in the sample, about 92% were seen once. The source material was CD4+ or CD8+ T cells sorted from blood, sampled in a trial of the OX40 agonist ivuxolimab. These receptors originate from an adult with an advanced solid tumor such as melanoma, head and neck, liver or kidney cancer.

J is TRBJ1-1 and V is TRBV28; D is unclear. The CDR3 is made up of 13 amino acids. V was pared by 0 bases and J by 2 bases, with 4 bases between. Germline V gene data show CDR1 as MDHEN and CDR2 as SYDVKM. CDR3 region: CASSLWGNTEAFF. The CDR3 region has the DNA TGTGCCAGCAGTTTATGGGGTAACACTGAAGCTTTCTTT.

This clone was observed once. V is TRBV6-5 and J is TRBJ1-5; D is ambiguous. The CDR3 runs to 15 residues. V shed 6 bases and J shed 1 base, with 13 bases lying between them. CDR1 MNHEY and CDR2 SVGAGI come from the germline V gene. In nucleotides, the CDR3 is TGTGCCAGCAGACCGGAAGTGGGGAGCAATCAGCCCCAGCATTTT. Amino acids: CASRPEVGSNQPQHF.

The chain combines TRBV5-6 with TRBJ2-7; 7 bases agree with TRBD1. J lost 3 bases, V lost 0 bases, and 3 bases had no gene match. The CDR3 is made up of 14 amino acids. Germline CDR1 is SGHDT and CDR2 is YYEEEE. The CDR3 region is CASSLGGQYYEQYF. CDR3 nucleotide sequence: TGTGCCAGCAGCTTGGGGGGACAGTACTACGAGCAGTACTTC.

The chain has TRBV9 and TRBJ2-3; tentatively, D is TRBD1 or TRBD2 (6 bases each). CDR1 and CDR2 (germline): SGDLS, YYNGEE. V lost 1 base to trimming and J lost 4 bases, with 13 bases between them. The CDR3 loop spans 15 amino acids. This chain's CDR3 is CASSVFGGPSDTQYF. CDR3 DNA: TGTGCCAGCAGCGTATTTGGGGGGCCATCAGATACGCAGTATTTT.

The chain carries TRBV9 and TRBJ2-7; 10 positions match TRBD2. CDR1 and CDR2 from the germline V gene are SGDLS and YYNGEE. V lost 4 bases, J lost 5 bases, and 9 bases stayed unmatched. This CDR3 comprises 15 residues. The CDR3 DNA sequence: TGTGCCAGCAGCAAAGCCGGGACTAGCGTCGACGAGCAGTACTTC. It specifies CASSKAGTSVDEQYF. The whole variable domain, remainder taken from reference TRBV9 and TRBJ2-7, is DSGVTQTPKHLITATGQRVTLRCSPRSGDLSVYWYQQSLDQGLQFLIQYYNGEERAKGNILERFSAQQFPDLHSELNLSSLELGDSALYFCASSKAGTSVDEQYFGPGTRLTVT.

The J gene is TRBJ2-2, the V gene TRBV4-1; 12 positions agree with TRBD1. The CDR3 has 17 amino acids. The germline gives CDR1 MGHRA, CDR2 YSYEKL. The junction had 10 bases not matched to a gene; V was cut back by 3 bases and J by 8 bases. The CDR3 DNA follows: TGCGCCAGCAGCCACCCCGGGACAGGGGGCGTGGGGGGGGAGCTGTTTTTT. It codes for CASSHPGTGGVGGELFF.

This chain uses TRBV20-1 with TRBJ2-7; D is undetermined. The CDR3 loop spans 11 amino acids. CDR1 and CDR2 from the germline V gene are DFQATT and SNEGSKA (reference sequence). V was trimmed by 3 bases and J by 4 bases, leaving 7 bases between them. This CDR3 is CSASEAYEQYF. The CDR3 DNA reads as TGCAGTGCTAGCGAGGCATACGAGCAGTACTTC.

Here the CDR3 DNA reads TGTGCCAGCAGCCAACCTCAGGGGGCTGAACAGCCCCAGCATTTT. Encoded protein: CASSQPQGAEQPQHF. This chain uses TRBV7-7 with TRBJ1-5, with 8 positions matching TRBD1. CDR1 SSHAT and CDR2 FNYEAQ come from the germline V gene (reference sequence). V shed 5 bases and J 7 bases; nucleotides not matched to a gene: 10. The CDR3 covers 15 residues.

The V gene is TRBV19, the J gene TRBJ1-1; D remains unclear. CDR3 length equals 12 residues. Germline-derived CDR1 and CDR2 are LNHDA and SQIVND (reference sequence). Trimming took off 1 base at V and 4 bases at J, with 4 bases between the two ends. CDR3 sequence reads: CASSIGPTEAFF. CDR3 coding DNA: TGTGCCAGTAGTATAGGACCCACTGAAGCTTTCTTT.

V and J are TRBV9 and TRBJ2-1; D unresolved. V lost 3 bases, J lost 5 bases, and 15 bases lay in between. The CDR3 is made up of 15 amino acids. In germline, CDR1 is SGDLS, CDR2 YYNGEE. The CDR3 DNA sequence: TGTGCCAGCAGCGCCGACCCCCAGTTAGACAATGAGCAGTTCTTC. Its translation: CASSADPQLDNEQFF.

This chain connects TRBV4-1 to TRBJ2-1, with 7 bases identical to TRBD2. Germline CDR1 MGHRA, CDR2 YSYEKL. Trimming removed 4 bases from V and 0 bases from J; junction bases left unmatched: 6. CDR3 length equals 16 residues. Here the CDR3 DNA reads TGCGCCAGCAGCCGTAGCGGGTGGAGCTCCTACAATGAGCAGTTCTTC. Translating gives CASSRSGWSSYNEQFF.

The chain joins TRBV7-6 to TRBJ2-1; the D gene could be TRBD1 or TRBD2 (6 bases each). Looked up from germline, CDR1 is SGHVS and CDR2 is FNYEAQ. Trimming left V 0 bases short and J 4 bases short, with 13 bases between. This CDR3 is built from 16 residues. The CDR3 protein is CASSLAGASEYNEQFF. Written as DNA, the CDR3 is TGTGCCAGCAGCTTAGCGGGGGCTAGCGAATACAATGAGCAGTTCTTC.

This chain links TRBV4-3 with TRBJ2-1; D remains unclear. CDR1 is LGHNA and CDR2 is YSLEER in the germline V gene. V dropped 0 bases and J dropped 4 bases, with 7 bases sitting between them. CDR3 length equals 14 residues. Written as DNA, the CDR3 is TGCGCCAGCAGCCAAGACTACCCATACAATGAGCAGTTCTTC. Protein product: CASSQDYPYNEQFF.

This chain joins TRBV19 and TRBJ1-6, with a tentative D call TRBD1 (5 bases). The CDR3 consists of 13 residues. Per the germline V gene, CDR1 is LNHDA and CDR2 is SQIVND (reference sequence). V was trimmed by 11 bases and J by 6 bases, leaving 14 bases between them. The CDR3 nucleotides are TGTGCCGTCGGGGCAGGGACTAATTCACCCCTCCACTTT. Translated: CAVGAGTNSPLHF.

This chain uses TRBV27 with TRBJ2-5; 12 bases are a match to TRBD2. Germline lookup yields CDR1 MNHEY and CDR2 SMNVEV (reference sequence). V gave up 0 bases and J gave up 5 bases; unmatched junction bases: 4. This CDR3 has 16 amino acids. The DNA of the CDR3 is TGTGCCAGCAGTTTATCCCCTAGCGGGAGGGAGGAGACCCAGTACTTC. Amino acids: CASSLSPSGREETQYF.

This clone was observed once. DNA for the CDR3: TGTGCCAGCAGCTTAGATCCCCCCCGGCCTCCGGTTGGGGAGCAGTACTTC. It yields the protein CASSLDPPRPPVGEQYF. This sequence joins TRBV11-2 and TRBJ2-7; D gene uncertain. The CDR3 has 17 amino acids. Trimming left V 0 bases short and J 7 bases short, with 22 bases between. Germline CDR1 reads SGHAT; CDR2 reads FQNNGV. Using reference TRBV11-2 and TRBJ2-7 for the parts outside the CDR3, the full variable domain is EAGVAQSPRYKIIEKRQSVAFWCNPISGHATLYWYQQILGQGPKLLIQFQNNGVVDDSQLPKDRFSAERLKGVDSTLKIQPAKLEDSAVYLCASSLDPPRPPVGEQYFGPGTRLTVT.

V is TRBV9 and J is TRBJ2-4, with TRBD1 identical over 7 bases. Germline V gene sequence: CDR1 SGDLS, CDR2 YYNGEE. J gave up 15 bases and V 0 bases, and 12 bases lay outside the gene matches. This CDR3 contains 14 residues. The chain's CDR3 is CASSVEALTGARYF. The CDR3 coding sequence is TGTGCCAGCAGCGTAGAAGCCCTTACAGGGGCCAGGTACTTC.

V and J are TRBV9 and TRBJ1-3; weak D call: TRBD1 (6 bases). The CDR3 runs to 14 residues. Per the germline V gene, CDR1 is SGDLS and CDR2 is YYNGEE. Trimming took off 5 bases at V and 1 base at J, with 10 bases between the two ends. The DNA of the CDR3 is TGTGCCAGCAGTGAACAGGGATCTGGAAACACCATATATTTT. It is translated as CASSEQGSGNTIYF.